These 18 T cell receptor beta chains were all obtained from the same sample, sequenced in a study of control samples from healthy donors and cancer patients (dated by TCRdb to the early 2020s). Receptors were amplified or captured by the immunoSEQ multiplex PCR assay. TCRdb took this table from immuneACCESS and kept in-frame rearrangements with V and J called. Such tables lack part of the clones; where checked against another copy, unresolved V genes explain under half of the gap, and the rest is unexplained. In all, the sample holds some 140,000 clones, and around 94% of those were seen once. Of the sample, 14% falls within the top ten clones. Source material: PBMCs. The receptors shown here come from a man between 60 and 70 years old with colorectal cancer.

This rearrangement joins TRBV4-1 to TRBJ2-1; 7 bases are a match to TRBD1. Germline V lookup: CDR1 MGHRA, CDR2 YSYEKL. CDR3 length equals 15 residues. The V segment lost 3 bases and the J segment 7 bases; nucleotides outside the gene matches: 9. CDR3 sequence (DNA): TGCGCCAGCAGCCAGCCGACAGGGCGTCGAAATGAGCAGTTCTTC. Its protein product is CASSQPTGRRNEQFF.

The chain joins TRBV7-2 to TRBJ2-2; 11 nucleotides align to TRBD2. CDR3 length: 16 amino acids. Germline CDR1 and CDR2: SGHTA and FQGNSA. J lost 7 bases, V lost 0 bases, and 4 bases had no gene match. This CDR3 reads CASSLASGGAGGELFF. In DNA form, the CDR3 reads TGTGCCAGCAGCTTAGCTAGCGGGGGGGCCGGCGGGGAGCTGTTTTTT.

The CDR3 here is CASSQGSGGTYEQYF. The CDR3 nucleotides read TGCGCCAGCAGCCAGGGGAGCGGGGGCACATACGAGCAGTACTTC. The chain couples TRBV4-1 to TRBJ2-7; 8 nucleotides align to TRBD2. The V gene's germline CDR1 is MGHRA and CDR2 YSYEKL. Trimming removed 3 bases from V and 4 bases from J; junction bases left unmatched: 8. The CDR3 is 15 residues long.

J is TRBJ2-5 and V is TRBV4-3, with TRBD2 matching over 8 bases. V lost 0 bases and J lost 1; bases outside the gene matches: 4. The CDR3 is 16 amino acids. Germline lookup yields CDR1 LGHNA and CDR2 YSLEER. The CDR3 bases are TGCGCCAGCAGCCAAGATCTGCGGGGGGTCCAAGAGACCCAGTACTTC. This sequence encodes CASSQDLRGVQETQYF.

The chain combines TRBV5-1 with TRBJ2-5, with no clear D. V was shortened by 1 base and J by 5 bases, with 15 bases between the two germline ends. Germline V gene sequence: CDR1 SGHRS, CDR2 YFSETQ. The CDR3 is 15 amino acids. CDR3 bases: TGCGCCAGCAGCTTGTACGATTATGAGAGGGAGACCCAGTACTTC. This gives the protein CASSLYDYERETQYF.

The CDR3 loop reads CASSFRGGSSRTDTQYF. The CDR3 DNA follows: TGCGCCAGCAGCTTCCGAGGGGGATCCTCACGCACAGATACGCAGTATTTT. The V call is TRBV5-1, the J call TRBJ2-3; TRBD1 is a possible D gene (6 bases). The CDR3 runs 17 residues. V shed 2 bases and J shed 1 base, with 17 bases lying between them. Per the germline V gene, CDR1 is SGHRS and CDR2 is YFSETQ.

This chain uses TRBV2 with TRBJ2-3; D is ambiguous. The V and J ends lost 6 bases and 2 bases respectively, with 6 bases between them. This CDR3 contains 12 residues. Germline V gives CDR1 SNHLY, CDR2 FYNNEI. CDR3 residues: CASSPYTDTQYF. CDR3 DNA: TGTGCCAGCAGCCCTTACACAGATACGCAGTATTTT. Looking up the rest from reference TRBV2 and TRBJ2-3 gives the full variable domain: EPEVTQTPSHQVTQMGQEVILRCVPISNHLYFYWYRQILGQKVEFLVSFYNNEISEKSEIFDDQFSVERPDGSNFTLKIRSTKLEDSAMYFCASSPYTDTQYFGPGTRLTVL.

This sequence joins TRBV19 and TRBJ2-7, with 7 bases fitting TRBD1. Germline CDR1 and CDR2: LNHDA and SQIVND (reference sequence). V shed 3 bases and J 0 bases; nucleotides not matched to a gene: 2. CDR3 length: 14 amino acids. The chain's CDR3 is CASSMDRSSYEQYF. The CDR3 DNA is TGTGCCAGTAGTATGGACAGGAGCTCCTACGAGCAGTACTTC.

This sequence joins TRBV5-1 and TRBJ2-5, with 7 bases fitting TRBD1. The trim removed 1 base at V and 5 bases at J, leaving 5 bases unmatched. The germline gives CDR1 SGHRS, CDR2 YFSETQ. The CDR3 covers 14 residues. The CDR3 coding sequence is TGCGCCAGCAGCTTGAGGGGGCGCGGGGAGACCCAGTACTTC. Translating gives CASSLRGRGETQYF.

The chain couples TRBV11-3 to TRBJ2-3; D possibly corresponds to TRBD1 (6 bases). The CDR3 runs 14 residues. Germline V gene sequence: CDR1 SGHNT, CDR2 YENEEA. The germline V and J ends were trimmed by 2 bases and 0 bases, with 6 bases remaining between them. The CDR3 DNA follows: TGTGCCAGCAGCTTAACAGGGAGCACAGATACGCAGTATTTT. It encodes CASSLTGSTDTQYF.

The rearrangement links TRBV6-1 to TRBJ2-3; TRBD2 aligns across 10 bases. The V gene's germline CDR1 is MNHNS and CDR2 SASEGT. Trimming at V came to 2 bases and at J to 7 bases, leaving 9 bases not matched to a gene. The CDR3 is 16 residues long. CDR3 protein: CASSESASGGSYTQYF. The CDR3 DNA is TGTGCCAGCAGTGAATCGGCTAGCGGGGGATCATATACGCAGTATTTT.

The chain employs TRBV4-1 and TRBJ2-1, with 10 bases identical to TRBD2. Trimming cost V 4 bases and J 2 bases; bases outside gene matches: 2. CDR1 is MGHRA, CDR2 YSYEKL, per germline. The CDR3 length is 15 residues. CDR3 protein: CASSRTSGAYNEQFF. Written as DNA, the CDR3 is TGCGCCAGCAGCCGTACTAGCGGGGCCTACAATGAGCAGTTCTTC.

The CDR3 is CASSTGGGRYGNQPQHF. The CDR3 DNA is TGTGCCAGTAGTACGGGGGGAGGTCGCTACGGCAATCAGCCCCAGCATTTT. The V gene is TRBV19, the J gene TRBJ1-5, with D possibly matching TRBD1 (5 bases). Trimming removed 4 bases from V and 2 bases from J, with 18 bases in between. The CDR3 loop spans 17 amino acids. Germline V gene lookup returns CDR1 LNHDA and CDR2 SQIVND (reference sequence). Full variable domain (missing parts from reference TRBV19 and TRBJ1-5): DGGITQSPKYLFRKEGQNVTLSCEQNLNHDAMYWYRQDPGQGLRLIYYSQIVNDFQKGDIAEGYSVSREKKESFPLTVTSAQKNPTAFYLCASSTGGGRYGNQPQHFGDGTRLSIL.

The chain recombines TRBV28 with TRBJ1-1; D uncertain. The CDR3 loop spans 14 amino acids. Per the germline V gene, CDR1 is MDHEN and CDR2 is SYDVKM. Trimming removed 5 bases from V and 4 bases from J, with 14 bases in between. The chain's CDR3 is CASSPRERGTEAFF. CDR3 nucleotides: TGTGCCAGCAGTCCGAGAGAACGTGGCACTGAAGCTTTCTTT.

The chain employs TRBV2 and TRBJ1-5; D unclear. Germline V gene data show CDR1 as SNHLY and CDR2 as FYNNEI. CDR3 length: 14 residues. Trimming pared 2 bases from V and 0 bases from J, leaving 5 bases between. The CDR3 reads CASSERVSNQPQHF. CDR3 coding DNA: TGTGCCAGCAGTGAAAGGGTTAGCAATCAGCCCCAGCATTTT.

This chain uses TRBV5-1 with TRBJ2-2, with D perhaps TRBD2 (7 bases). Per germline, CDR1 SGHRS and CDR2 YFSETQ. V shed 4 bases and J shed 7 bases, with 20 bases lying between them. The CDR3 loop spans 16 amino acids. This chain's CDR3 is CASSPWRGGEGGELFF. For the CDR3, the DNA is TGCGCCAGCAGCCCATGGCGCGGGGGCGAGGGCGGGGAGCTGTTTTTT.

The CDR3 spells CAISEQEGVTF. The CDR3 coding sequence is TGTGCCATCAGTGAGCAGGAGGGTGTTACCTTC. This rearrangement joins TRBV10-3 to TRBJ1-2, with D unclear. Germline V lookup: CDR1 ENHRY, CDR2 SYGVKD. The CDR3 runs 11 residues. Trimming took 2 bases from V and 14 from J, leaving 12 bases between them.

The V and J genes are TRBV28 and TRBJ1-2, with D unresolved. CDR3 length equals 14 residues. V gave up 5 bases and J gave up 4 bases, with 14 bases separating them. Germline lookup yields CDR1 MDHEN and CDR2 SYDVKM. The CDR3 loop reads CASSDSDGVYGYTF. The CDR3 DNA follows: TGTGCCAGCAGTGATTCGGACGGAGTCTATGGCTACACCTTC.